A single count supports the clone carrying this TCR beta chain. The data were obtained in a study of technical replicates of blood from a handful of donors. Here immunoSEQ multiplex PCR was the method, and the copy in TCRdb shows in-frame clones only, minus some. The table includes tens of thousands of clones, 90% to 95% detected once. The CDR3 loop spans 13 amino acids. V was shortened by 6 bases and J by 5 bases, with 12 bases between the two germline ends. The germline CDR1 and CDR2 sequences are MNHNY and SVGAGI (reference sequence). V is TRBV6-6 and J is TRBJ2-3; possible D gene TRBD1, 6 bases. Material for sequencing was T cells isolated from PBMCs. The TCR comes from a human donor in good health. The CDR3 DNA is TGTGCCAGCAGCAACAGGGCGGGAGATACGCAGTATTTT. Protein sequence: CASSNRAGDTQYF.